Below, 25 T cell receptor beta chains from the same sample are listed, as sequenced in a study of cytomegalovirus exposure and HLA in healthy donors. This PCR relied on a set of 60 Vbeta primers and 13 Jbeta primers. Assay used: immunoSEQ multiplex PCR; TCRdb lists only in-frame clones, some missing. The sample includes over 150,000 clones, roughly 65% of them seen just once. Sequenced input: PBMCs. All receptors derive from a woman aged 18-29 years in good health and CMV-seropositive.

This clone appeared a few times. The chain links TRBV4-1 to TRBJ2-2; 9 positions agree with TRBD1. The germline CDR1 and CDR2 sequences are MGHRA and YSYEKL. The CDR3 runs 18 residues. V lost 3 bases, J lost 5 bases, and 13 bases stayed unmatched. The CDR3 reads CASSQRTIGTGRTGELFF. As DNA, the CDR3 is TGCGCCAGCAGCCAGCGCACGATTGGGACAGGGAGGACCGGGGAGCTGTTTTTT.

The count of this clone is one. The rearrangement uses TRBV6-6 and TRBJ1-2; no clear D. Trimming removed 2 bases at V and 6 bases at J, with 7 bases between. The CDR3 has 12 residues. The germline V gene encodes CDR1 MNHNY and CDR2 SVGAGI (reference sequence). DNA for the CDR3: TGTGCCAGCAGTTACGAACCGGATGGCTACACCTTC. Protein sequence: CASSYEPDGYTF.

This chain links TRBV28 with TRBJ2-7, with a weak D call TRBD1 (5 bases). This CDR3 region has 14 residues. Between the trimmed V and J ends, which lost 7 bases and 2 bases, there was a span of 15 bases. The germline CDR1 and CDR2 sequences are MDHEN and SYDVKM. CDR3 residues: CASTTWLGAYEQYF. As DNA, the CDR3 is TGTGCCAGCACAACCTGGCTAGGGGCCTACGAGCAGTACTTC.

The chain is built from TRBV2 and TRBJ2-1; D unresolved. Trimming removed 2 bases at V and 6 bases at J, with 11 bases between. Per the germline V gene, CDR1 is SNHLY and CDR2 is FYNNEI. The CDR3 length is 14 residues. As DNA, the CDR3 is TGTGCCAGCAGTGAAACGTCTAGTCTCAATGAGCAGTTCTTC. It codes for CASSETSSLNEQFF.

This clone was observed a few times. The chain is built from TRBV30 and TRBJ1-3, with a weak D call TRBD1 (5 bases). This CDR3 comprises 15 residues. The V gene's germline CDR1 is GTSNPN and CDR2 SVGIG (reference sequence). V was trimmed by 0 bases and J by 1 base, leaving 10 bases between them. The CDR3: CAWSVMRGSGNTIYF. Written as DNA, the CDR3 is TGTGCCTGGAGTGTTATGCGGGGGTCTGGAAACACCATATATTTT.

This chain joins TRBV10-3 and TRBJ2-5, with D unresolved. V dropped 0 bases and J dropped 7 bases, with 9 bases sitting between them. The CDR3 is 13 amino acids. The germline gives CDR1 ENHRY, CDR2 SYGVKD. The CDR3 coding sequence is TGTGCCATCAGTGAGTCGGAACAGTGGACCCAGTACTTC. Amino acid sequence: CAISESEQWTQYF.

The chain couples TRBV5-6 to TRBJ2-5; the D is unclear. Judging by the DNA end, TRBJ2-7 fits better; the J call may be wrong. The germline V gene has CDR1 SGHDT and CDR2 YYEEEE. The CDR3 totals 13 residues. The chain's CDR3 is CASSLEEPYEQYF. In DNA, the CDR3 is TGTGCCAGCAGCTTGGAAGAGCCCTACGAGCAGTACTTC.

The rearrangement joins TRBV28 to TRBJ1-5, with D unclear. This CDR3 has 15 residues. V lost 6 bases and J 7 bases, leaving 19 bases between the germline ends. Germline values: CDR1 MDHEN, CDR2 SYDVKM. The CDR3 sequence is CASSPTWGGAQPQHF. In DNA form, the CDR3 reads TGTGCCAGCAGCCCCACCTGGGGAGGAGCGCAGCCCCAGCATTTT.

The V gene is TRBV27, the J gene TRBJ2-1; 9 positions agree with TRBD1. The germline V gene encodes CDR1 MNHEY and CDR2 SMNVEV (reference sequence). CDR3 length: 15 amino acids. V lost 6 bases, J lost 8 bases, and 11 bases stayed unmatched. CDR3 region: CASSCLGTGCDEQFF. DNA for the CDR3: TGTGCCAGCAGCTGCCTCGGGACAGGGTGCGATGAGCAGTTCTTC.

This chain connects TRBV19 to TRBJ1-1; no clear D. V was clipped by 0 bases and J by 4 bases, with 15 bases between them. The germline CDR1 and CDR2 sequences are LNHDA and SQIVND (reference sequence). The CDR3 runs to 16 residues. CDR3: CASSIDPLWSGTEAFF. For the CDR3, the DNA is TGTGCCAGTAGTATAGATCCACTTTGGAGCGGCACTGAAGCTTTCTTT.

This clone was observed a handful of times. The CDR3 is CASSVLAGVLTSTDTQYF. The CDR3 DNA is TGTGCCAGCAGTGTACTAGCGGGGGTACTCACTAGCACAGATACGCAGTATTTT. V is TRBV27 and J is TRBJ2-3; 11 bases are a match to TRBD2. The CDR3 length is 18 residues. Germline V gene data show CDR1 as MNHEY and CDR2 as SMNVEV (reference sequence). V dropped 5 bases and J dropped 0; count of bases not matched to a gene: 10.

The V call is TRBV18, the J call TRBJ2-7; 7 bases line up with TRBD1. V lost 3 bases and J lost 2; bases outside the gene matches: 7. The CDR3 spans 15 residues. Germline V gene sequence: CDR1 KGHSH, CDR2 LQKENI. CDR3 protein: CASSPGEGTAYEQYF. The CDR3 region has the DNA TGTGCCAGCTCACCGGGAGAGGGGACAGCCTACGAGCAGTACTTC.

The CDR3, as DNA: TGTGCCAGCAGTGGGGGGACTAGCGGACTATACGAGCAGTACTTC. Translation: CASSGGTSGLYEQYF. This sequence joins TRBV6-1 and TRBJ2-7, with 11 bases identical to TRBD2. Germline CDR1 and CDR2: MNHNS and SASEGT. The trim removed 4 bases at V and 4 bases at J, leaving 6 bases unmatched. This CDR3 is built from 15 residues.

This sequence joins TRBV7-9 and TRBJ2-1; no clear D. Germline CDR1 reads SEHNR; CDR2 reads FQNEAQ (reference sequence). V lost 2 bases and J lost 5, with 10 bases in between. The CDR3 runs to 14 residues. The CDR3 loop reads CASSLSLSNNEQFF. CDR3 DNA sequence: TGTGCCAGCAGCTTATCGTTGAGTAACAATGAGCAGTTCTTC.

The chain is built from TRBV7-9 and TRBJ2-1, with TRBD1 identical over 9 bases. Germline loops: CDR1 SEHNR, CDR2 FQNEAQ (reference sequence). V dropped 1 base and J dropped 7; count of bases not matched to a gene: 17. This CDR3 has 19 amino acids. This CDR3 reads CASSLDTGFLGQGINEQFF. The DNA for the CDR3 is TGTGCCAGCAGCTTAGATACTGGTTTTCTGGGACAGGGAATTAATGAGCAGTTCTTC.

This clone was detected a few times. The V call is TRBV5-5, the J call TRBJ1-3, with a possible D match to TRBD1 (5 bases). Trimming removed 6 bases from V and 0 bases from J, with 13 bases in between. CDR3 length: 15 amino acids. Germline values: CDR1 SGHKS, CDR2 YYEKEE (reference sequence). The CDR3 coding sequence is TGTGCCAGCAACCGGGGGGGAGACTCTGGAAACACCATATATTTT. This encodes CASNRGGDSGNTIYF. Full variable domain (outside the CDR3, taken from reference TRBV5-5 and TRBJ1-3): DAGVTQSPTHLIKTRGQQVTLRCSPISGHKSVSWYQQVLGQGPQFIFQYYEKEERGRGNFPDRFSARQFPNYSSELNVNALLLGDSALYLCASNRGGDSGNTIYFGEGSWLTVV.

CDR3 bases: TGTGCCAGCAGCTTAGCCCTCCTTAGCGGAACTCACTACAATGAGCAGTTCTTC. Translated: CASSLALLSGTHYNEQFF. The chain uses TRBV11-2 and TRBJ2-1; a possible D gene is TRBD2 (6 bases). Germline V gives CDR1 SGHAT, CDR2 FQNNGV. The V gene lost 1 base and the J gene lost 3 bases, with 19 bases spanning the gap. This CDR3 comprises 18 residues.

This clone has just a few counts. The chain combines TRBV28 with TRBJ2-1; the D gene is possibly TRBD1 (6 bases). Germline V CDR1 and CDR2: MDHEN, SYDVKM. CDR3 length: 16 amino acids. Trimming took 3 bases from V and 7 from J, leaving 19 bases between them. CDR3 residues: CASSFSAGDSRNEQFF. The CDR3 DNA sequence: TGTGCCAGCAGTTTTTCGGCAGGGGATAGTAGGAATGAGCAGTTCTTC.

The chain recombines TRBV5-1 with TRBJ2-1; D perhaps matches TRBD1 (5 bases). The CDR3 has 17 residues. Trimming shortened V by 0 bases and J by 3 bases, and 16 bases separated the two germline ends. Germline values: CDR1 SGHRS, CDR2 YFSETQ. The CDR3: CASSLVTGGLVYNEQFF. The CDR3 region has the DNA TGCGCCAGCAGCTTGGTTACAGGTGGGCTCGTCTACAATGAGCAGTTCTTC. Full variable domain (missing parts from reference TRBV5-1 and TRBJ2-1): KAGVTQTPRYLIKTRGQQVTLSCSPISGHRSVSWYQQTPGQGLQFLFEYFSETQRNKGNFPGRFSGRQFSNSRSEMNVSTLELGDSALYLCASSLVTGGLVYNEQFFGPGTRLTVL.

The J gene is TRBJ2-7, the V gene TRBV6-5, with D perhaps matching TRBD2 (6 bases). Germline assignment: CDR1 MNHEY and CDR2 SVGAGI. CDR3 size: 16 residues. The V end lost 0 bases, the J end lost 0 bases, and 12 bases lay between the germline ends. CDR3 in amino acids: CASSYSIQRASYEQYF. Here the CDR3 DNA reads TGTGCCAGCAGTTACTCGATCCAGCGGGCCTCCTACGAGCAGTACTTC.

The genes are TRBV30 and TRBJ2-5; no clear D. CDR1 is GTSNPN, CDR2 SVGIG, per germline (reference sequence). This CDR3 has 13 residues. Trimming took off 5 bases at V and 5 bases at J, with 15 bases between the two ends. The CDR3 protein is CAWSGSAWETQYF. DNA for the CDR3: TGTGCCTGGTCCGGGTCGGCGTGGGAGACCCAGTACTTC.

The chain is built from TRBV10-3 and TRBJ2-7; D is undetermined. V lost 0 bases, J lost 6 bases, and 3 bases lay in between. Germline CDR1 is ENHRY and CDR2 is SYGVKD. CDR3 size: 11 residues. As DNA, the CDR3 is TGTGCCATCAGTGAGTCCGGCGAGCAGTACTTC. This translates into CAISESGEQYF.

The chain recombines TRBV11-2 with TRBJ1-1; tentative D call: TRBD1 (5 bases). The germline V gene has CDR1 SGHAT and CDR2 FQNNGV. V was clipped by 5 bases and J by 5 bases, with 15 bases between them. CDR3 length: 14 residues. CDR3 nucleotides: TGTGCCAGCAGCCAAAGGTGGGGGGATACTGAAGCTTTCTTT. Translated, it gives CASSQRWGDTEAFF.

This sequence joins TRBV19 and TRBJ2-7; D is uncertain. With 7 bases removed from V and 0 bases from J, the gap between germline ends came to 13 bases. This CDR3 spans 14 amino acids. The germline V gene has CDR1 LNHDA and CDR2 SQIVND (reference sequence). In DNA, the CDR3 is TGTGCCAGTAAGGAGAGCCTCAGCTCCTACGAGCAGTACTTC. Translation: CASKESLSSYEQYF. The full variable domain, in which reference TRBV19 and TRBJ2-7 provide the parts outside the CDR3, is DGGITQSPKYLFRKEGQNVTLSCEQNLNHDAMYWYRQDPGQGLRLIYYSQIVNDFQKGDIAEGYSVSREKKESFPLTVTSAQKNPTAFYLCASKESLSSYEQYFGPGTRLTVT.

The genes are TRBV11-2 and TRBJ1-6; TRBD1 matches at 9 bases. V gave up 3 bases and J gave up 2 bases; unmatched junction bases: 5. CDR1 is SGHAT and CDR2 is FQNNGV in the germline V gene. This CDR3 has 17 residues. The CDR3 DNA reads as TGTGCCAGCAGCTTGGGTAGGACAGGGGCCTATAATTCACCCCTCCACTTT. It translates to CASSLGRTGAYNSPLHF.